Here is one T cell receptor (beta chain) with its context. The antigen is not known. The data belong to a study of CD8 T cells in Susac syndrome. Points from the study as a whole: CD4+ T cell repertoires in Susac syndrome lacked clonal expansion.

Random-hexamer reverse transcription was applied to 0.5 to 1 ug RNA. TCRdb reprocessed the immunoSEQ multiplex PCR reads with MiXCR, giving one entry per CDR3 protein. The sample holds fewer than 200,000 distinct CDR3 sequences, roughly nine tenths seen once. The source is a human donor with Susac syndrome. Sequences were obtained from CD4+ T cells from PBMCs.

CDR3 in DNA: TGCAGTGCTAGAGATCCGAGGGGGGCGAACACCGGGGAGCTGTTTTTT. Protein sequence: CSARDPRGANTGELFF. The V and J genes are TRBV20-1 and TRBJ2-2; D may match TRBD1 or TRBD2 (6 bases each). Germline V gene data show CDR1 as DFQATT and CDR2 as SNEGSKA (reference sequence). V dropped 0 bases and J dropped 0 bases, with 11 bases sitting between them. The CDR3 contains 16 residues.